This T cell receptor beta chain derives from a study of identical twins. Unique molecular identifiers were in the cDNA, with template-switch universal primer binding. TCRdb processed the 5' RACE reads anew with MiXCR; each CDR3 protein has one entry. The repertoire consists of 1.5 million to 2 million distinct CDR3 sequences, with under 35% occurring once and the leading ten covering about 0.25%. In this sample, this clonotype turned up a few times. The target antigen is unknown. Study-wide findings and caveats: For cord blood, abundant beta clonotypes had fewer insertions, unlike memory repertoires, which showed none. For monozygotic twins, models underestimated out-of-frame TCR alpha sharing.

CDR3 size: 13 residues. With V trimmed by 7 bases and J by 2 bases, 4 bases remained unmatched. Per the germline V gene, CDR1 is ENHRY and CDR2 is SYGVKD. This sequence joins TRBV10-3 and TRBJ1-2; 7 nucleotides agree with TRBD1. The TCR sequence derives from a newborn girl in good health. The sample comprised cord blood. CDR3 region: CAITRQGNYGYTF. The CDR3 nucleotides are TGTGCCATCACCAGACAGGGAAACTATGGCTACACCTTC.